What follows are 10 T cell receptor beta chains derived from one specimen sequenced in a study of blood T cell repertoires in COVID-19. Clones were sequenced by immunoSEQ multiplex PCR, and TCRdb holds only the in-frame ones, with some missing. The sample has 35,000 to 45,000 clones; more than 65% are singletons. Material: peripheral blood. The receptor source for this set is a human donor in a cohort sampled during active COVID-19.

J is TRBJ2-5 and V is TRBV7-9, with 10 positions matching TRBD2. The germline V gene has CDR1 SEHNR and CDR2 FQNEAQ (reference sequence). The CDR3 consists of 16 residues. J gave up 4 bases and V 3 bases, and 8 bases lay outside the gene matches. The CDR3, as DNA: TGTGCCAGCAGCTTCGGAGCTAGCGGGAGCGGAGAGACCCAGTACTTC. It is translated as CASSFGASGSGETQYF.

The chain combines TRBV5-1 with TRBJ2-2, with 9 positions matching TRBD1. V lost 4 bases and J lost 5; bases outside the gene matches: 6. From germline, CDR1 is SGHRS and CDR2 YFSETQ. The CDR3 totals 15 residues. CDR3 in DNA: TGCGCCAGCAGCCCCGGACAGGGGACGACCGGGGAGCTGTTTTTT. Protein: CASSPGQGTTGELFF.

Only one count was recorded for this clone. The chain uses TRBV24-1 and TRBJ2-1, with 8 bases lining up with TRBD2. V shed 6 bases and J 5 bases; nucleotides not matched to a gene: 8. CDR1 is KGHDR, CDR2 SFDVKD, per germline. This CDR3 contains 15 residues. The CDR3 bases are TGTGCCACCAGTTACGCGGGAGGAGAAGACAATGAGCAGTTCTTC. Protein product: CATSYAGGEDNEQFF.

The chain employs TRBV19 and TRBJ1-6; D ambiguous. Germline V gene sequence: CDR1 LNHDA, CDR2 SQIVND (reference sequence). The germline V and J ends were trimmed by 6 bases and 9 bases, with 18 bases remaining between them. CDR3 length: 15 residues. CDR3 in amino acids: CASRVGGKTGSPLHF. In DNA, the CDR3 is TGTGCCAGTAGGGTGGGAGGAAAGACGGGTTCACCCCTCCACTTT.

The rearrangement uses TRBV5-4 and TRBJ2-5, with TRBD2 identical over 11 bases. The CDR3 loop spans 18 amino acids. Trimming removed 1 base from V and 2 bases from J; junction bases left unmatched: 10. Germline V gene sequence: CDR1 SGHNT, CDR2 YYREEE (reference sequence). DNA of the CDR3: TGTGCCAGCAGCTTGCGAGGTGGACTAGCGGGTTTTCAAGAGACCCAGTACTTC. Protein product: CASSLRGGLAGFQETQYF. Supplemented by reference TRBV5-4 and TRBJ2-5, the full variable domain reads ETGVTQSPTHLIKTRGQQVTLRCSSQSGHNTVSWYQQALGQGPQFIFQYYREEENGRGNFPPRFSGLQFPNYSSELNVNALELDDSALYLCASSLRGGLAGFQETQYFGPGTRLLVL.

V and J are TRBV9 and TRBJ2-5, with 8 bases identical to TRBD2. CDR1 SGDLS and CDR2 YYNGEE come from the germline V gene. This CDR3 is 16 amino acids long. V trimming: 4 bases; J trimming: 7 bases; junction bases outside the gene matches: 15. The CDR3 reads CASSPTLAGPVGTQYF. CDR3 coding DNA: TGTGCCAGCAGCCCGACTCTAGCGGGCCCGGTAGGGACCCAGTACTTC.

J is TRBJ2-7 and V is TRBV4-1; 9 nucleotides align to TRBD1. Looked up from germline, CDR1 is MGHRA and CDR2 is YSYEKL. CDR3 length equals 12 residues. J gave up 4 bases and V 6 bases, and 1 base lay outside the gene matches. The CDR3 here is CASSGQGYEQYF. DNA for the CDR3: TGCGCCAGCAGTGGACAGGGGTACGAGCAGTACTTC.

This chain links TRBV4-2 with TRBJ1-3, with D unresolved. CDR1 and CDR2 from the germline V gene are LGHNA and YNFKEQ. Trimming stripped 2 bases from V and 2 bases from J, with 10 bases between. The CDR3 loop spans 15 amino acids. The DNA for the CDR3 is TGTGCCAGCAGCCAAAGGCGGGGAACTGGAAACACCATATATTTT. It codes for CASSQRRGTGNTIYF.

The chain's CDR3 is CASSSQGLAGGDTQYF. CDR3 nucleotide sequence: TGTGCCAGCAGCTCGCAGGGACTAGCGGGAGGAGATACGCAGTATTTT. J is TRBJ2-3 and V is TRBV7-6; TRBD2 aligns across 15 bases. The CDR3 has 16 residues. Germline V lookup: CDR1 SGHVS, CDR2 FNYEAQ. After removal of 4 bases from V and 5 bases from J, the junction contained 4 bases not matched to a gene.

This chain uses TRBV11-2 with TRBJ1-1; the match to TRBD1 covers 10 bases. Losses at the gene ends were 4 bases for V and 1 base for J; bases not matched to a gene: 6. The CDR3 is 16 residues long. The V gene's germline CDR1 is SGHAT and CDR2 FQNNGV. In DNA, the CDR3 is TGTGCCAGCAGCTCGGCTGGGACAGGGGAGAACACTGAAGCTTTCTTT. Translated: CASSSAGTGENTEAFF.